Listed below are T cell receptor beta chains from one sample, sequenced in a study of T cell responses to AZD1222 COVID-19 vaccine. Repertoires were generated with immunoSEQ multiplex PCR, while TCRdb's copy carries only in-frame clones and drops some. The table shows about 87,000 clones, with around 87% occurring only once. The source was peripheral blood, collected on day 0 of AZD1222 vaccination. The receptors here all came from an adult in good health. The CDR3 runs from the conserved cysteine through the conserved F or W. D genes are given only for firm matches. Some rows mark clone size as missing; the rest say once, few, many or name a class of expanded clone.

D gene: TRBD2; V gene: TRBV7-8; J gene: TRBJ2-5; clone size: .; CDR3 DNA: TGTGCCAGCAGCTCCCTCAGACTAGCGGGAGGGTCGGGTGCTTGGGGGGAGACCCAGTACTTC; CDR3 protein: CASSSLRLAGGSGAWGETQYF
D gene: .; V gene: TRBV30; J gene: TRBJ1-2; clone size: .; CDR3 DNA: TGTGCCTGGACCATGGACAGTTTAAACTATGGCTACACCTTC; CDR3 protein: CAWTMDSLNYGYTF
D gene: .; V gene: TRBV7-8; J gene: TRBJ2-1; clone size: .; CDR3 DNA: TGTGCCAGCAGCTTAGGAGGCCCATACTCCTACAATGAGCAGTTCTTC; CDR3 protein: CASSLGGPYSYNEQFF
D gene: TRBD1; V gene: TRBV28; J gene: TRBJ1-3; clone size: few; CDR3 DNA: TGTGCCAGCAGTTTACCCAGGGGGCTCGGAAACACCATATATTTT; CDR3 protein: CASSLPRGLGNTIYF
D gene: .; V gene: TRBV12-3/TRBV12-4; J gene: TRBJ2-1; clone size: .; CDR3 DNA: TGTGCCAGCAGCTCCCTGACCTACAATGAGCAGTTCTTC; CDR3 protein: CASSSLTYNEQFF
D gene: TRBD1; V gene: TRBV7-9; J gene: TRBJ2-1; clone size: .; CDR3 DNA: TGTGCCAGCAGCTTCCGGGACAGGGCGTTGTCTGGCCCATTCAATGAGCAGTTCTTC; CDR3 protein: CASSFRDRALSGPFNEQFF
D gene: .; V gene: TRBV4-1; J gene: TRBJ1-1; clone size: .; CDR3 DNA: TGCGCCAGCAGCCAAGAACGAGGCAGGGTGATTTGGGACACTGAAGCTTTCTTT; CDR3 protein: CASSQERGRVIWDTEAFF
D gene: .; V gene: TRBV6-2/TRBV6-3; J gene: TRBJ1-6; clone size: few; CDR3 DNA: TGTGCCAGCAGCAAAGTCGACAGAGTCAGTTCACCCCTCCACTTT; CDR3 protein: CASSKVDRVSSPLHF
D gene: TRBD2; V gene: TRBV7-3; J gene: TRBJ2-5; clone size: once; CDR3 DNA: TGTGCCAGCAGCCGGCGGGAGCTAGAGACCCAGTACTTC; CDR3 protein: CASSRRELETQYF
D gene: .; V gene: TRBV11-2; J gene: TRBJ2-7; clone size: .; CDR3 DNA: TGTGCCAGCGGTGCTTACAGTCCGGGAGAGCAGTACTTC; CDR3 protein: CASGAYSPGEQYF
D gene: TRBD2; V gene: TRBV7-8; J gene: TRBJ2-1; clone size: .; CDR3 DNA: TGTGCCAGCAGCCAAGGACTAGCGGGAGAGAATGAGCAGTTCTTC; CDR3 protein: CASSQGLAGENEQFF
D gene: TRBD1; V gene: TRBV11-3; J gene: TRBJ1-1; clone size: .; CDR3 DNA: TGTGCCAGCAGCCCAGGACAGGGGAACACTGAAGCTTTCTTT; CDR3 protein: CASSPGQGNTEAFF
D gene: .; V gene: TRBV27; J gene: TRBJ1-6; clone size: .; CDR3 DNA: TGTGCCAGCAGAATAGGCAGGTTCTATAATTCACCCCTCCACTTT; CDR3 protein: CASRIGRFYNSPLHF
D gene: .; V gene: TRBV2; J gene: TRBJ1-6; clone size: .; CDR3 DNA: TGTGCCAGCAATTTCAGGGGACGTTTGGATTCACCCCTCCACTTT; CDR3 protein: CASNFRGRLDSPLHF
D gene: TRBD2; V gene: TRBV11-2; J gene: TRBJ2-1; clone size: .; CDR3 DNA: TGTGCCAGCAGCACACCCCAGGGCGGGAGGGCCAGCCCGCAGTTCTTC; CDR3 protein: CASSTPQGGRASPQFF
D gene: .; V gene: TRBV11-2; J gene: TRBJ2-4; clone size: .; CDR3 DNA: TGTGCCAGCAGCTCGAGGTTGTCGGGGGAATTAGCCAAAAACATTCAGTACTTC; CDR3 protein: CASSSRLSGELAKNIQYF
D gene: TRBD2; V gene: TRBV28; J gene: TRBJ2-7; clone size: .; CDR3 DNA: TGTGCCAGCAGTCGCTCCCGGCTAGCGGGAGGTTACGAGCAGTACTTC; CDR3 protein: CASSRSRLAGGYEQYF
D gene: .; V gene: TRBV5-1; J gene: TRBJ1-1; clone size: .; CDR3 DNA: TGCGCCAGCAGCTTGGGTCGGTTCACTGAAGCTTTCTTT; CDR3 protein: CASSLGRFTEAFF
D gene: TRBD1; V gene: TRBV6-5; J gene: TRBJ1-1; clone size: few; CDR3 DNA: TGTGCCAGCCAGGACAGGGCGAACACTGAAGCTTTCTTT; CDR3 protein: CASQDRANTEAFF
D gene: .; V gene: TRBV5-8; J gene: TRBJ2-7; clone size: .; CDR3 DNA: TGTGCCAGCAGATGGGGACTCCCGGGCGAGCAGTACTTC; CDR3 protein: CASRWGLPGEQYF
D gene: TRBD2; V gene: TRBV6-6; J gene: TRBJ2-7; clone size: .; CDR3 DNA: TGTGCCAGCAGTTACATAAGCGGGAGTAACGAGCAGTACTTC; CDR3 protein: CASSYISGSNEQYF
D gene: TRBD1; V gene: TRBV7-9; J gene: TRBJ1-2; clone size: .; CDR3 DNA: TGTGCCAGCAGCTTAGCTTCGACAGGGAACTATGGCTACACCTTC; CDR3 protein: CASSLASTGNYGYTF
D gene: .; V gene: TRBV5-1; J gene: TRBJ2-7; clone size: .; CDR3 DNA: TGCGCCAGCAGCTTGGCGGCCGATACCTACGAGCAGTACTTC; CDR3 protein: CASSLAADTYEQYF
D gene: TRBD2; V gene: TRBV11-3; J gene: TRBJ2-1; clone size: .; CDR3 DNA: TGTGCCAGCAGCTTAGCCCTAGCGGGGTACAATGAGCAGTTCTTC; CDR3 protein: CASSLALAGYNEQFF
D gene: .; V gene: TRBV6-5; J gene: TRBJ1-5; clone size: .; CDR3 DNA: TGTGCCAGCAGTACACATAGCAATCAGCCCCAGCATTTT; CDR3 protein: CASSTHSNQPQHF
D gene: TRBD2; V gene: TRBV28; J gene: TRBJ2-1; clone size: .; CDR3 DNA: TGTGCCAGCAGTTTAAGTGGGAGGGCCCCCGATGAGCAGTTCTTC; CDR3 protein: CASSLSGRAPDEQFF
D gene: .; V gene: TRBV19; J gene: TRBJ1-2; clone size: .; CDR3 DNA: TGTGCCAGTACCAGTATGGAGAGGTCCCTACCCTATGGCTACACCTTC; CDR3 protein: CASTSMERSLPYGYTF